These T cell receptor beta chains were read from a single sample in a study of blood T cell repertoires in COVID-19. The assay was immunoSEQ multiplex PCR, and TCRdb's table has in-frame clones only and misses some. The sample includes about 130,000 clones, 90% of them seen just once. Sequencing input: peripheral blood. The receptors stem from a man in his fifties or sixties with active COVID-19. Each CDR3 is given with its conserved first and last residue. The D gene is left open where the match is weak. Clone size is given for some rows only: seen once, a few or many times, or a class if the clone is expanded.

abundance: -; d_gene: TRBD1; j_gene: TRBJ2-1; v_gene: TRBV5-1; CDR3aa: CASSLTDRGQGEQFF; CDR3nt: TGCGCCAGCAGCCTGACCGACAGGGGGCAGGGTGAGCAGTTCTTC
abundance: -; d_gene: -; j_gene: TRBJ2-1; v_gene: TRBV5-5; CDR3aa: CASSSGFSSYNEQFF; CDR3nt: TGTGCCAGCAGCTCAGGGTTCTCTTCCTACAATGAGCAGTTCTTC
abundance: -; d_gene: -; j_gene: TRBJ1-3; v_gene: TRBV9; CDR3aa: CASSAQGGASGNTIYF; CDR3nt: TGTGCCAGCAGCGCACAGGGTGGAGCCTCTGGAAACACCATATATTTT
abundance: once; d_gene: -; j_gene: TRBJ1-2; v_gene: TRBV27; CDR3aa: CASSPTGPYGYTF; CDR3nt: TGTGCCAGCAGCCCGACAGGCCCCTATGGCTACACCTTC
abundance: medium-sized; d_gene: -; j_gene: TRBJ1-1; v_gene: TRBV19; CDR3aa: CASSIGLPNTEAFF; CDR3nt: TGTGCCAGTAGTATAGGACTCCCGAACACTGAAGCTTTCTTT
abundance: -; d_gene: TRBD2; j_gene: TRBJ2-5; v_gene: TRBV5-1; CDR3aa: CASSWGAGGPQETQYF; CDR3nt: TGCGCCAGCAGCTGGGGAGCGGGAGGGCCGCAAGAGACCCAGTACTTC
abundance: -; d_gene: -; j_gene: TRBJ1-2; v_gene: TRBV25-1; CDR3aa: CASSEAEANVKRYGYTF; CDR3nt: TGTGCCAGCAGTGAGGCTGAGGCCAATGTGAAACGCTATGGCTACACCTTC
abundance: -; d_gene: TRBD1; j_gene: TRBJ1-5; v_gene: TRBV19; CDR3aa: CASSMSQGQGLGQPQHF; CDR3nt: TGTGCCAGTAGTATGAGCCAAGGACAGGGTTTGGGACAGCCCCAGCATTTT
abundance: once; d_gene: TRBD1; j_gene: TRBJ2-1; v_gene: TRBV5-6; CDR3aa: CASSFWTGTVNEQFF; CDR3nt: TGTGCCAGCAGCTTTTGGACCGGGACAGTGAATGAGCAGTTCTTC
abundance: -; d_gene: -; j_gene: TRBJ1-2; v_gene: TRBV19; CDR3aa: CASSRANSRLTVYGYTF; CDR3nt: TGTGCCAGTAGTAGAGCTAACAGTAGACTAACCGTCTATGGCTACACCTTC
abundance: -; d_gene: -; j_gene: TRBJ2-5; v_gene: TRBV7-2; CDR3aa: CASSRDFGETQYF; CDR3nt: TGTGCCAGCAGCCGGGACTTTGGAGAGACCCAGTACTTC
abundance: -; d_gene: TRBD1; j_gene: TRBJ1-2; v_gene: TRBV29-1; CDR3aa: CSVSTGADYGYTF; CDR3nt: TGCAGCGTTTCGACAGGGGCGGACTATGGCTACACCTTC
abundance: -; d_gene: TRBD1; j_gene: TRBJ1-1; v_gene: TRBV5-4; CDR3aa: CASSPNRGRHTEAFF; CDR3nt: TGTGCCAGCAGCCCTAACAGGGGGCGCCACACTGAAGCTTTCTTT
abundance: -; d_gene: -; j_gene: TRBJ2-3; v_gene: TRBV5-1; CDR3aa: CASSLEGGTDTQYF; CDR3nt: TGCGCCAGCAGCTTGGAAGGGGGCACAGATACGCAGTATTTT
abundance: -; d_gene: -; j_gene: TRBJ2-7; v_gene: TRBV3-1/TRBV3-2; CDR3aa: CASSRRQGGDEQYF; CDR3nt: TGTGCCAGCAGCCGTAGACAGGGCGGGGACGAGCAGTACTTC
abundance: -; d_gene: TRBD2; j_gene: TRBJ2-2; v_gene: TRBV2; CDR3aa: CASRRLAGGQTGELFF; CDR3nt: TGTGCCAGCCGGAGACTAGCGGGAGGTCAAACCGGGGAGCTGTTTTTT
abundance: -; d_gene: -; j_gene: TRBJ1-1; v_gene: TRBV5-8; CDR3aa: CASSLGGGRDTEAFF; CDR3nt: TGTGCCAGCAGCTTGGGGGGGGGCAGGGACACTGAAGCTTTCTTT
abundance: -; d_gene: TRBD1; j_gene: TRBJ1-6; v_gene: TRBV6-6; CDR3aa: CASTPTGPNSPLHF; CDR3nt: TGTGCCAGCACCCCGACAGGGCCTAATTCACCCCTCCACTTT
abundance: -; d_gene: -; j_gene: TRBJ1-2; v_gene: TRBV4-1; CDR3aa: CASSQGGGRVNYGYTF; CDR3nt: TGCGCCAGCAGCCAAGGGGGGGGCAGGGTAAACTATGGCTACACCTTC
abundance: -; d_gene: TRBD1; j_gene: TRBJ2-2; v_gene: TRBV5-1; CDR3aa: CASSSGQGSTGELFF; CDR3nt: TGCGCCAGCAGCTCTGGACAGGGATCGACCGGGGAGCTGTTTTTT
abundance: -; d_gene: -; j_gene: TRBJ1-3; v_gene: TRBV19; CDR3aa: CAAPGPDGTIYF; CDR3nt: TGTGCCGCCCCAGGCCCCGACGGCACCATATATTTT
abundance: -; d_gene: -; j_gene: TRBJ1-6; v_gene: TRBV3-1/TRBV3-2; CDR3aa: CASSQGSGYNSPLHF; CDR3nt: TGTGCCAGCAGCCAAGGGTCAGGGTATAATTCACCCCTCCACTTT
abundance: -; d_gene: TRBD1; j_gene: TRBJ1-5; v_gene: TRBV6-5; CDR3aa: CASSRDRKSNQPQHF; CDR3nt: TGTGCCAGCAGTAGGGACAGGAAAAGCAATCAGCCCCAGCATTTT
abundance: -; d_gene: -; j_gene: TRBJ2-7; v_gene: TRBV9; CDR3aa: CASSPQVSGNYEQYF; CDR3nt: TGTGCCAGCAGCCCGCAGGTTTCGGGAAACTACGAGCAGTACTTC
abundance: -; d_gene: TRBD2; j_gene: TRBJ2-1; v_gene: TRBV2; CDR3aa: CASSVTLSGRGNEQFF; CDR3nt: TGTGCCAGCAGCGTTACACTTAGCGGGAGAGGTAATGAGCAGTTCTTC
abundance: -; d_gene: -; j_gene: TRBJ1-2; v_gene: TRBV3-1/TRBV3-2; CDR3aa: CASSRIRGNYGYTF; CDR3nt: TGTGCCAGCAGCCGCATCAGGGGCAACTATGGCTACACCTTC
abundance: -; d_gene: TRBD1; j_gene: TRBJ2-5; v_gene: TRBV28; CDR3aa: CASSSDRVWETQYF; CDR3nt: TGTGCCAGCAGTTCGGACAGGGTTTGGGAGACCCAGTACTTC
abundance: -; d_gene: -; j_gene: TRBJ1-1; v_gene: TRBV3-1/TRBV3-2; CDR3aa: CASSQDGEYTEAFF; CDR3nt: TGTGCCAGCAGTCAAGACGGGGAGTACACTGAAGCTTTCTTT
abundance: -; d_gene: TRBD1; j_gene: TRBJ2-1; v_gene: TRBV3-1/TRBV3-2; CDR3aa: CASSPRDRAYNEQFF; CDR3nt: TGTGCCAGCAGCCCCCGGGACAGAGCCTACAATGAGCAGTTCTTC
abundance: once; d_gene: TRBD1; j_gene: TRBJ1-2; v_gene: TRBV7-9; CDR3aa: CASSLRDSRQGYTF; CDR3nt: TGTGCCAGCAGCCTCCGGGACAGCCGTCAAGGCTACACCTTC
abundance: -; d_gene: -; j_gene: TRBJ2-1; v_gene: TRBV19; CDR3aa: CASSIALSSYNEQFF; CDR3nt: TGTGCCAGTAGTATAGCGCTTAGCTCCTACAATGAGCAGTTCTTC
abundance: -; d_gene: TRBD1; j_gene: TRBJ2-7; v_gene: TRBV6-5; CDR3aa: CASGGQGVGEQYF; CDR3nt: TGTGCCAGCGGGGGACAGGGGGTGGGAGAGCAGTACTTC
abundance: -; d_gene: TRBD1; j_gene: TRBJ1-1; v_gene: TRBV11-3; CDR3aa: CASSVGQGADTEAFF; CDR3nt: TGTGCCAGCAGCGTGGGACAGGGGGCGGACACTGAAGCTTTCTTT
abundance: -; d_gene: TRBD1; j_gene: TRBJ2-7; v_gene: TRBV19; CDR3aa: CASSPPGTAYEQYF; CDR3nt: TGTGCCAGTAGTCCCCCCGGGACAGCCTACGAGCAGTACTTC
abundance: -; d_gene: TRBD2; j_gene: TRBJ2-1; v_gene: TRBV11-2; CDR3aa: CASSFYREEQNEQFF; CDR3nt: TGTGCCAGCAGCTTTTATCGGGAGGAACAGAATGAGCAGTTCTTC
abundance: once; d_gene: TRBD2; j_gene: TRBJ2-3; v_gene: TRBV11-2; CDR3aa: CASSLTSGRADTQYF; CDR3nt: TGTGCCAGCAGCTTGACTAGCGGGAGGGCAGATACGCAGTATTTT
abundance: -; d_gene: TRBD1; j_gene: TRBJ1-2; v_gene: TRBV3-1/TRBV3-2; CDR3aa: CASSQVLGQGTFNYGYTF; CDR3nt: TGTGCCAGCAGCCAAGTGTTAGGACAGGGGACCTTTAACTATGGCTACACCTTC
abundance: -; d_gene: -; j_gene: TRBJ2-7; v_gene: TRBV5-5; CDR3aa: CASSATGHGSYEQYF; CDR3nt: TGTGCCAGCAGCGCGACAGGCCATGGGTCCTACGAGCAGTACTTC
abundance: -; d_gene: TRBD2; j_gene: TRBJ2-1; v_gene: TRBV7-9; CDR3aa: CASSIGLAGYNEQFF; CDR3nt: TGTGCCAGCAGCATAGGACTAGCGGGGTACAATGAGCAGTTCTTC
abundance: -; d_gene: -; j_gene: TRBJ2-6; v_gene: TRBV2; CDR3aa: CASSVRGSGANVLTF; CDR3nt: TGTGCCAGCAGTGTGCGAGGATCCGGGGCCAACGTCCTGACTTTC
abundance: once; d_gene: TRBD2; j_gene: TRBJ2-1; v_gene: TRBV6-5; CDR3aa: CASSPSGLAANEQFF; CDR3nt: TGTGCCAGCAGTCCTTCGGGACTAGCGGCGAATGAGCAGTTCTTC
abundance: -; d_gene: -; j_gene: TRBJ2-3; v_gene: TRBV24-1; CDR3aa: CATSDSSRATDTQYF; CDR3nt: TGTGCCACCAGTGATTCGAGCCGAGCTACAGATACGCAGTATTTT
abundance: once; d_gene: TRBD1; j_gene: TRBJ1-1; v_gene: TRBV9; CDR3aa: CASSPQQGARHTEAFF; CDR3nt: TGTGCCAGCAGCCCACAACAGGGGGCGCGGCACACTGAAGCTTTCTTT
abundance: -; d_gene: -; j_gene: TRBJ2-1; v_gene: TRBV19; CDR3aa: CASSVRGPYNEQFF; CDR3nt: TGTGCCAGTAGTGTAAGGGGTCCCTACAATGAGCAGTTCTTC
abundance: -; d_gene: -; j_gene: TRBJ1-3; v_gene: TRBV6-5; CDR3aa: CASSYRQAHSGNTIYF; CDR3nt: TGTGCCAGCAGTTACCGACAGGCCCACTCTGGAAACACCATATATTTT
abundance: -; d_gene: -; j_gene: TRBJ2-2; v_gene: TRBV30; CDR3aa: CAWTPGLNTGELFF; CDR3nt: TGTGCCTGGACCCCGGGACTGAACACCGGGGAGCTGTTTTTT
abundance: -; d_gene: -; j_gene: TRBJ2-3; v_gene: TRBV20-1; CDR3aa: CSAHQGDTQYF; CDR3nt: TGCAGTGCCCACCAGGGAGATACGCAGTATTTT
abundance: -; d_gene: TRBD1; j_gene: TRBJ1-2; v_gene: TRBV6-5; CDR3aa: CASSQRQGAYGYTF; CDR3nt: TGTGCCAGCAGCCAACGACAGGGGGCCTATGGCTACACCTTC
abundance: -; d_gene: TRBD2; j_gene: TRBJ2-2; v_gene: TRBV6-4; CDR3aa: CASSDFSQAGGQTGELFF; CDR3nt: TGTGCCAGCAGTGACTTTTCCCAGGCGGGGGGGCAAACCGGGGAGCTGTTTTTT
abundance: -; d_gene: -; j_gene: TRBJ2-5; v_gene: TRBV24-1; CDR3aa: CATSDWGQGQETQYF; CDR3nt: TGTGCCACCAGTGATTGGGGACAAGGACAAGAGACCCAGTACTTC
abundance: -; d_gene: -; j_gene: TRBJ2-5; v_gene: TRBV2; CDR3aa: CASQGYQETQYF; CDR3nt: TGTGCCAGTCAGGGGTACCAAGAGACCCAGTACTTC
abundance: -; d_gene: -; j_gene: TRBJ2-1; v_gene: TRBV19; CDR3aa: CASSIDLYGRSYNEQFF; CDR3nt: TGTGCCAGTAGTATAGATCTATACGGCAGGTCCTACAATGAGCAGTTCTTC
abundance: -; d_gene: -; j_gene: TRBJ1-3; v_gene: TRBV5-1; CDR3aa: CASPSREGNTIYF; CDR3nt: TGCGCCAGCCCCTCCAGGGAAGGAAACACCATATATTTT